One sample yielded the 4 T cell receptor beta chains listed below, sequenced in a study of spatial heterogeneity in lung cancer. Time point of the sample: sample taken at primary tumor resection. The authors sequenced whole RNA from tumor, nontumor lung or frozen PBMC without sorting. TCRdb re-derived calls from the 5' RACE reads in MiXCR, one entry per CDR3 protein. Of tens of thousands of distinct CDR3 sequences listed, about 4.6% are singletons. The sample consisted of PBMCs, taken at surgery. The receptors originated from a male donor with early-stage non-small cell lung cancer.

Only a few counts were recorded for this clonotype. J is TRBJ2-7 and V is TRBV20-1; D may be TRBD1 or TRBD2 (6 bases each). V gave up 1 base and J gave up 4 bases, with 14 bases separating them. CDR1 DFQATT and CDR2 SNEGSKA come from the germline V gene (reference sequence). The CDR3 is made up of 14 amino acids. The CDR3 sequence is CSARGPQGRYEQYF. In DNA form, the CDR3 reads TGCAGTGCTAGAGGTCCCCAGGGGAGGTACGAGCAGTACTTC.

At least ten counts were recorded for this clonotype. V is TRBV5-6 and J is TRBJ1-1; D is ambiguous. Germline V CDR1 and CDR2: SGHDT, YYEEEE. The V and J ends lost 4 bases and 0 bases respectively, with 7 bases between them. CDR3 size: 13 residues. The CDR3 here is CASSPQLNTEAFF. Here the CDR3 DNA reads TGTGCCAGCAGCCCACAGCTGAACACTGAAGCTTTCTTT.

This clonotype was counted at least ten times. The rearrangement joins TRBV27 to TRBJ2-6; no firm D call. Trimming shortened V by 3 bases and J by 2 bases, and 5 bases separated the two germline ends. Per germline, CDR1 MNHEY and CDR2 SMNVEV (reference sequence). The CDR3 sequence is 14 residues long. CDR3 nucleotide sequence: TGTGCCAGCAGTTTGAAAGCTGGGGCCAACGTCCTGACTTTC. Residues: CASSLKAGANVLTF.

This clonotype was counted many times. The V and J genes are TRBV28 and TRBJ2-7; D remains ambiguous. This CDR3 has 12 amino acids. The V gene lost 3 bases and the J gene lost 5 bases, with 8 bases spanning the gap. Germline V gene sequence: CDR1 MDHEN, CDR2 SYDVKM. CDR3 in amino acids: CASSLVAHEQYF. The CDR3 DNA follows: TGTGCCAGCAGTTTGGTTGCCCACGAGCAGTACTTC. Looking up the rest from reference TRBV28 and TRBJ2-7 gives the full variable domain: DVKVTQSSRYLVKRTGEKVFLECVQDMDHENMFWYRQDPGLGLRLIYFSYDVKMKEKGDIPEGYSVSREKKERFSLILESASTNQTSMYLCASSLVAHEQYFGPGTRLTVT.